The 23 T cell receptor beta chains reported below all come from one sample, sequenced in a study of tumor-infiltrating lymphocytes in primary liver carcinoma. Taking roughly 20-32 mg of unsorted bulk tissue, the authors co-extracted RNA and DNA. The investigators made TCR beta cDNA from approximately 0.5 ug total RNA, using a constant-region primer. Libraries of TCR beta came from three nested multiplex PCR rounds with slightly modified ARM-PCR. For approximately 10 cycles apiece, the opening two PCR rounds ran with TRBV1-TRBV30 forward primers and a C-beta reverse primer. One entry per CDR3 protein, called by TCRdb with MiXCR from the multiplex PCR reads. The sample lists about 200,000 distinct CDR3 sequences, around 85% seen once, with roughly 20% in the top ten. The sequenced material came from tumor tissue from primary liver carcinoma. Every receptor here comes from a man in his forties or fifties with primary liver carcinoma and hepatitis B virus infection.

This clonotype was observed a few times. Relative to the germline gene, one junction end is altered; a read error may explain this. The chain uses TRBV6-1 and TRBJ2-1; D remains unclear. The length of the CDR3 is 11 residues. CDR1 MNHNS and CDR2 SASEGT come from the germline V gene. In DNA, the CDR3 is TGTGCCAGCAAGATCCTCAATGAGCACTTCTTC. Translated: CASKILNEHFF.

Remarks on this clonotype: No conserved phenylalanine or tryptophan ends this CDR3, so it is likely a read error. The chain carries TRBV6-7 and TRBJ2-2; 9 bases match TRBD1. TRBV6-7 is designated an ORF whose function remains uncertain. Unmatched junction bases numbered 10, after V lost 9 bases and J lost 8 bases. The length of the CDR3 is 14 residues. The CDR3 DNA reads TGTGCCAGAAGCGACAGGGGGGTCATTGGGGAGCTGTTTTCT. This codes for CARSDRGVIGELFS.

With regard to this clonotype: This may come from a read error, since a much larger clone is one base off. V usage is TRBV5-1 and J usage is TRBJ2-7, with 7 bases lining up with TRBD2. From germline, CDR1 is SGHRS and CDR2 YFSETQ. The CDR3 runs 13 residues. The CDR3 reads CASARGSSYEHYF. The CDR3 nucleotides read TGCGCCAGCGCCCGCGGGAGTTCTTACGAGCATTACTTC.

Of note for this clonotype: Possible read error: a much larger clone is one base away. This sequence joins TRBV30 and TRBJ1-2, with D possibly being TRBD1 (5 bases). This CDR3 has 14 residues. CDR1 and CDR2 (germline): GTSNPN, SVGIG (reference sequence). DNA for the CDR3: TGTGCCTGGAGTGTACAAGGGGTGCACTATGGCTACCCCTTC. Protein: CAWSVQGVHYGYPF.

Notes on this clonotype: One junction end does not reproduce the germline sequence, and a read error may be involved. The chain recombines TRBV29-1 with TRBJ2-7, with D unresolved. CDR1 and CDR2 from the germline V gene are SQVTM and ANQGSEA. The CDR3 contains 13 residues. The CDR3 DNA follows: TGCAGTGTCGATATAGGGTATGTCGACGAACAGTACTTC. Its translation is CSVDIGYVDEQYF.

This clonotype was recorded only once. The junction departs from the called germline gene at one end, perhaps through a read error. This chain links TRBV6-2 or TRBV6-3 with TRBJ2-7; D uncertain. Germline loops: CDR1 MNHEY, CDR2 SVGEGT. The CDR3 is 13 residues long. Here the CDR3 reads CARSPDWVYEQYF. The CDR3 DNA reads TGTGCCAGGAGCCCCGACTGGGTCTACGAGCAATACTTC.

As regards this clonotype: Mismatch with germline at one junction end may stem from a read error. The chain links TRBV28 to TRBJ2-1; 9 bases agree with TRBD2. This CDR3 comprises 16 residues. Germline V gene data show CDR1 as MDHEN and CDR2 as SYDVKM. The CDR3, as DNA: TGTGCTAGCAGTCCGGCTAGCGGGACCACAGACAATGAGCAGTTCTTC. Translating it yields CASSPASGTTDNEQFF.

Concerning this clonotype itself: At one end, the junction sequence differs from germline, possibly due to a read error. The chain combines TRBV5-1 with TRBJ2-1; D is perhaps TRBD2 (5 bases). Germline loops: CDR1 SGHRS, CDR2 YFSETQ. There are 13 residues in the CDR3. The DNA of the CDR3 is TGCGCCACCGGACTTCTATCCGACAATGAGCAGTCCTTC. This gives the protein CATGLLSDNEQSF.

This clonotype appeared a single time. Mismatch with germline at one junction end may stem from a read error. This chain joins TRBV4-2 and TRBJ2-1; D assignment may be TRBD1 or TRBD2 (5 bases each). CDR3 length: 16 amino acids. CDR1 and CDR2 (germline): LGHNA, YNFKEQ. The CDR3 here is CDSSQHHGTGNNEQFF. CDR3 bases: TGTGACAGCAGCCAACACCACGGGACGGGTAACAATGAGCAGTTCTTC.

Notes on this clonotype: A single base separates this from a much larger clone, so it may be a read error. The V gene is TRBV7-9, the J gene TRBJ2-7; 8 bases are a match to TRBD1. CDR3 length equals 14 residues. The germline V gene encodes CDR1 SEHNR and CDR2 FQNEAQ (reference sequence). DNA for the CDR3: TGTGCCAACAGCACCGGACAGGGTTCGAACGAGCAGTACTTC. This translates into CANSTGQGSNEQYF.

This CDR3 reads CASSQDRAVGEMFF. In DNA form, the CDR3 reads TGCGCCAGCAGCCAAGATAGGGCTGTCGGGGAAATGTTTTTT. The chain has TRBV4-3 and TRBJ2-2, with D perhaps matching TRBD2 (5 bases). Germline V gene data show CDR1 as LGHNA and CDR2 as YSLEER. The CDR3 covers 14 residues. Between the trimmed V and J ends, which lost 0 bases and 15 bases, there was a span of 17 bases.

The rearrangement joins TRBV4-2 to TRBJ2-1; TRBD2 aligns across 7 bases. Germline lookup yields CDR1 LGHNA and CDR2 YNFKEQ. V was clipped by 7 bases and J by 2 bases; unmatched bases: 11. This CDR3 has 16 residues. The chain's CDR3 is CASNQASGLPYNEQFF. DNA for the CDR3: TGTGCCAGCAACCAGGCTAGCGGACTGCCCTACAATGAGCAGTTCTTC.

Points on this clonotype: Germline and junction disagree at one end, which may indicate a read error. The genes are TRBV11-3 and TRBJ2-7, with TRBD1 matching over 9 bases. The V gene's germline CDR1 is SGHNT and CDR2 YENEEA. The CDR3 has 14 amino acids. This chain's CDR3 is CATRQGVISYGQYF. The CDR3 DNA reads TGTGCCACTCGACAGGGGGTGATATCCTACGGGCAGTACTTC. The complete variable domain, with remaining parts taken from reference TRBV11-3 and TRBJ2-7, reads EAGVVQSPRYKIIEKKQPVAFWCNPISGHNTLYWYLQNLGQGPELLIRYENEEAVDDSQLPKDRFSAERLKGVDSTLKIQPAELGDSAVYLCATRQGVISYGQYFGPGTRLTVT.

The V gene is TRBV5-1, the J gene TRBJ2-5, with 7 bases identical to TRBD1. CDR3 size: 15 residues. The germline gives CDR1 SGHRS, CDR2 YFSETQ. V gave up 4 bases and J gave up 12 bases; unmatched junction bases: 18. The CDR3 DNA follows: TGCGCCAGCAGCCAGGCAGGGGGAGAACAAGAAACCAAGTACTTC. Translating it yields CASSQAGGEQETKYF.

Only a few counts were recorded for this clonotype. This may come from a read error, since a much larger clone is one base off. The conserved phenylalanine or tryptophan is not found at the CDR3 terminus, so this likely reflects a read error. The chain recombines TRBV6-2 or TRBV6-3 with TRBJ2-2; D gene ambiguous. The V and J ends lost 7 bases and 5 bases respectively, with 11 bases between them. Germline-derived CDR1 and CDR2 are MNHEY and SVGEGT. This CDR3 contains 13 residues. The CDR3 sequence is CASTLQMTGELFS. DNA for the CDR3: TGTGCCAGCACCTTACAGATGACCGGGGAGCTGTTTTCT.

This clonotype was found a few times. At one boundary the junction diverges from the germline segment, which might be a read error. CDR3 coding DNA: TGTGCTAGCAGTTACTCCCGGGACTGTGATATAAGGAATCAGCCCCAGCATTTT. As protein: CASSYSRDCDIRNQPQHF. The chain has TRBV6-2 or TRBV6-3 and TRBJ1-5; possibly TRBD1 for D (5 bases). The length of the CDR3 is 18 residues. Germline CDR1 MNHEY, CDR2 SVGEGT.

Comment on this clonotype: An end of the junction does not agree with germline; a read error may underlie this. The chain is built from TRBV29-1 and TRBJ2-4; D is possibly TRBD1 (5 bases). Germline loops: CDR1 SQVTM, CDR2 ANQGSEA. The CDR3 covers 13 residues. The CDR3 nucleotides are TGCAGCCTTGAGTACTGGGGCGCAGACATTCAGTACTTC. Translating gives CSLEYWGADIQYF.

This clonotype has only one observation. Compared with germline, one end of the junction differs, possibly owing to a read error. This chain links TRBV4-3 with TRBJ1-2; D unclear. The CDR3 runs 14 residues. Germline values: CDR1 LGHNA, CDR2 YSLEER. The CDR3 nucleotides are TGTACCAGCAGCCAAGGGCAGCAGCTTTATGGCTACACCTTC. Amino acids: CTSSQGQQLYGYTF.

As for this clonotype: The germline gene is not matched at one end of the junction; a read error may be the cause. The V call is TRBV5-6, the J call TRBJ2-1, with D hard to call. CDR1 is SGHDT, CDR2 YYEEEE, per germline. CDR3 length equals 17 residues. The CDR3 nucleotides are TGTGCCAGCAACTTGGGATTGGGGTCATCAGGATACAATGAGCAGTTCTTC. Amino acids: CASNLGLGSSGYNEQFF.

This clonotype is termed medium-sized. The chain has TRBV11-3 and TRBJ1-1; the D gene is possibly TRBD1 (5 bases). Looked up from germline, CDR1 is SGHNT and CDR2 is YENEEA. This CDR3 spans 13 amino acids. V lost 5 bases, J lost 3 bases, and 10 bases lay in between. The CDR3 loop reads CASSLAGYTEAFF. CDR3 DNA: TGTGCCAGCAGCCTTGCAGGGTACACTGAAGCTTTCTTT.

Details on this clonotype: The CDR3 does not end in the conserved phenylalanine or tryptophan, so this is likely a read error. This chain uses TRBV4-1 with TRBJ2-7; D is ambiguous. Looked up from germline, CDR1 is MGHRA and CDR2 is YSYEKL. The CDR3 has 13 amino acids. Here the CDR3 reads CANSQRYGYEQYL. DNA for the CDR3: TGCGCCAACAGCCAACGTTACGGGTACGAGCAGTACTTA.

This clonotype was counted once. This could be a read error, since a much larger clone is one nucleotide away. The V and J genes are TRBV30 and TRBJ2-2, with D maybe TRBD2 (6 bases). This CDR3 has 12 amino acids. CDR1 and CDR2 (germline): GTSNPN, SVGIG (reference sequence). CDR3: CAWGPNTGEVFF. CDR3 in DNA: TGTGCCTGGGGTCCCAACACCGGGGAGGTGTTTTTT.

This chain joins TRBV11-2 and TRBJ2-1, with D maybe TRBD2 (6 bases). CDR3 length: 16 amino acids. CDR1 and CDR2 (germline): SGHAT, FQNNGV. Trimming removed 4 bases at V and 6 bases at J, with 19 bases between. CDR3 DNA sequence: TGTGCCAGCAGCTACCTCGGGAGTAGTGGTAGCAATGAGCAGTTCTTC. Its translation: CASSYLGSSGSNEQFF.